Sequencing of this T cell receptor (beta chain) was carried out in a study of blood T cells in healthy people across ages. Alongside a J-beta primer mix, a sample-barcoded 5' primer served in a second PCR lasting roughly 7 to 11 cycles. MiXCR, applied by TCRdb to the 5' RACE reads, yields one record per CDR3 protein. The repertoire holds about 1.8 million distinct CDR3 sequences, with approximately 50% as singletons. V lost 3 bases and J 4 bases, leaving 11 bases between the germline ends. In germline, CDR1 is DFQATT, CDR2 SNEGSKA (reference sequence). CDR3 length: 13 amino acids. This clonotype was seen a handful of times.

The chain couples TRBV20-1 to TRBJ2-3, with D unresolved. Sequenced sample: blood. This receptor was taken from a woman in her 40s in good health. The CDR3 spells CSARTEWADTQYF. The CDR3 DNA reads TGCAGTGCTAGGACCGAATGGGCAGATACGCAGTATTTT.